The clone carrying this T cell receptor (beta chain) was seen a few times. The data originate from a study of Graves' ophthalmopathy and Graves' hyperthyroidism. Amplifying from RNA transcripts, the study obtained TCR beta CDR3 regions. Amplification began with first-round RT-PCR using HTBI primers, then second-round multiplex PCR was performed. TCRdb itself ran the multiplex PCR reads through MiXCR, one entry per CDR3 protein. The table has 150,000 to 200,000 distinct CDR3 sequences, 30% to 45% seen once. Germline assignment: CDR1 MNHNS and CDR2 SASEGT. The length of the CDR3 is 12 residues. V lost 5 bases, J lost 2 bases, and 6 bases lay in between.

The TCR comes from a man in his thirties or forties with Graves' ophthalmopathy. This rearrangement joins TRBV6-1 to TRBJ1-2; D gene uncertain. Source material: peripheral blood. The CDR3 sequence: CASSRHNYGYTF. The CDR3 DNA follows: TGTGCCAGCAGTCGACACAACTATGGCTACACCTTC.